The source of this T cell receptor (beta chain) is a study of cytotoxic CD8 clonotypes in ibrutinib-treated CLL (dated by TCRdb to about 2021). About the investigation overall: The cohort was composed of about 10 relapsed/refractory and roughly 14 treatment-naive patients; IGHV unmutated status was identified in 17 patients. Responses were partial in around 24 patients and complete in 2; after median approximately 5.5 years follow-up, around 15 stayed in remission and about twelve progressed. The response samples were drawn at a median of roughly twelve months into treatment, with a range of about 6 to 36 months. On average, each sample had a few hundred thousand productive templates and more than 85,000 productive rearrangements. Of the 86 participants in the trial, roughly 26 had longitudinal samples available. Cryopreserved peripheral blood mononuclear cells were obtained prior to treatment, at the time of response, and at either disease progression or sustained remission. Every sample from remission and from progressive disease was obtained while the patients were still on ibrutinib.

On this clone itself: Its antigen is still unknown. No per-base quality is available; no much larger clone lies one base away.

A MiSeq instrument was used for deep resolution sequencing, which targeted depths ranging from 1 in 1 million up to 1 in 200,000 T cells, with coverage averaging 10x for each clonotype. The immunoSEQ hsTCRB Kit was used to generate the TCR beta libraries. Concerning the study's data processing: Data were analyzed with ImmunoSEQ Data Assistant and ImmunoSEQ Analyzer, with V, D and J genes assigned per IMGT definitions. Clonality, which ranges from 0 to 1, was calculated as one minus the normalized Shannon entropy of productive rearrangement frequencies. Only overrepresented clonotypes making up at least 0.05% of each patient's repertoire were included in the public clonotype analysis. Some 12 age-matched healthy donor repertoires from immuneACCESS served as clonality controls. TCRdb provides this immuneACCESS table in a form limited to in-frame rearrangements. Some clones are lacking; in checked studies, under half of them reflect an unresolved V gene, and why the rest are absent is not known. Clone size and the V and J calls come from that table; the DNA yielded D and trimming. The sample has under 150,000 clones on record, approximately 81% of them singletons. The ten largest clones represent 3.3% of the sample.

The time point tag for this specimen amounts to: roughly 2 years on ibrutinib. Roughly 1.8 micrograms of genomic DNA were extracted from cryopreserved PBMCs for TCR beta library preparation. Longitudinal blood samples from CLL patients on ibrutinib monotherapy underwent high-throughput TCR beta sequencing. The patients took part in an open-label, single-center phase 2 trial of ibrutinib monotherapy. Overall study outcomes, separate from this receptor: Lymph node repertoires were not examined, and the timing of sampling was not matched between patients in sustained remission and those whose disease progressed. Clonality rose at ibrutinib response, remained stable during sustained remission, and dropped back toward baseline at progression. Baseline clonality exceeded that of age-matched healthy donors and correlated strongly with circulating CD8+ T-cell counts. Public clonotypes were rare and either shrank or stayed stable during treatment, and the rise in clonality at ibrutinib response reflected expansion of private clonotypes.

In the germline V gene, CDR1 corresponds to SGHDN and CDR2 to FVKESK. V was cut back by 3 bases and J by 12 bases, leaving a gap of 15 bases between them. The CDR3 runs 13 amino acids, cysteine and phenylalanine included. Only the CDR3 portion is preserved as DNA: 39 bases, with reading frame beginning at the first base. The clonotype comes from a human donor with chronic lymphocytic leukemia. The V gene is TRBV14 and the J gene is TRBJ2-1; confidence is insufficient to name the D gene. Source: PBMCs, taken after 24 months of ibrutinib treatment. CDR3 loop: CASSQQAPFGQFF. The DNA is TGTGCCAGCAGCCAGCAGGCCCCTTTCGGGCAGTTCTTC. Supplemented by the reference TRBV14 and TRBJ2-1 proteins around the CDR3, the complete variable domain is EAGVTQFPSHSVIEKGQTVTLRCDPISGHDNLYWYRRVMGKEIKFLLHFVKESKQDESGMPNNRFLAERTGGTYSTLKVQPAELEDSGVYFCASSQQAPFGQFFGPGTRLTVL.